A selection of T cell receptor beta chains follows, all from one sample in a study of shared clonotypes between healthy human individuals. Data came from immunoSEQ multiplex PCR; TCRdb stores just in-frame clones and leaves some out. Here the sample spans over 400,000 clones, 65% to 85% being singletons. Input material: PBMCs. The receptors stem from a middle-aged woman in good health. Some clones in this sample may be carry-over from other donors' samples. CDR3s include the opening cysteine and the closing phenylalanine or tryptophan. A D gene is named only where the DNA matches it firmly. A clone size is listed for some rows: how often the clone was seen (once, few, many), or a class if it is expanded.

j_gene,v_gene,abundance,d_gene,CDR3nt,CDR3aa
TRBJ1-1,TRBV28,.,.,TGTGCCAGCAGTTTATTTGGGGGCGGGGGCACTGAAGCTTTCTTT,CASSLFGGGGTEAFF
TRBJ2-7,TRBV5-4,.,TRBD1,TGTGCCAGCAGCCCACAGGGGTGGTACGAGCAGTACTTC,CASSPQGWYEQYF
TRBJ2-7,TRBV10-3,.,.,TGTGCCATCAGTGTAGGGGGGCAAACCTACGAGCAGTACTTC,CAISVGGQTYEQYF
TRBJ1-2,TRBV11-2,.,.,TGTGCCAGCAGCAAACCGGGACATGGCTACACCTTC,CASSKPGHGYTF
TRBJ2-5,TRBV4-2,once,TRBD2,TGTGCCAGCAGCCAAGAGTCTAGCGGGAGGGCAGTTGAGACCCAGTACTTC,CASSQESSGRAVETQYF
TRBJ1-1,TRBV11-2,.,.,TGTGCCAGCAGCAGAGGGGGGGACCCGTATGAAGCTTTCTTT,CASSRGGDPYEAFF
TRBJ1-1,TRBV28,.,.,TGTGCCAGCAGTTTAGGGGGCGAGGGCACTGAAGCTTTCTTT,CASSLGGEGTEAFF
TRBJ1-1,TRBV7-2,.,TRBD1,TGTGCCAGCAGCCAGAGGACAGGTGTGAACACTGAAGCTTTCTTT,CASSQRTGVNTEAFF
TRBJ2-2,TRBV5-6,.,.,TGTGCCAGCAGCCCAATACAGAACACCGGGGAGCTGTTTTTT,CASSPIQNTGELFF
TRBJ2-5,TRBV5-4,many,TRBD2,TGTGCCAGCAGCCCCGGGACTAGCGGGCAAGAGACCCAGTACTTC,CASSPGTSGQETQYF
TRBJ2-5,TRBV6-1,.,TRBD1,TGTGCCAGCAGAAACAGGGGCGGGGAGACCCAGTACTTC,CASRNRGGETQYF
TRBJ2-7,TRBV5-4,.,TRBD2,TGTGCCAGCAGCTCCGATTCCCATAGCGGGAGACACGAGCAGTACTTC,CASSSDSHSGRHEQYF
TRBJ1-5,TRBV10-3,.,.,TGTGCCATCAGTGAGTCCGGGACAATTGGAGGCCAGCCCCAGCATTTT,CAISESGTIGGQPQHF
TRBJ1-3,TRBV18,few,.,TGTGCCAGCTCACCAGGCGGCTCTGGAAACACCATATATTTT,CASSPGGSGNTIYF
TRBJ2-6,TRBV7-2,.,.,TGTGCCAGCAGCCCTCGGGGGTCCAACTCTGGGGCCAACGTCCTGACTTTC,CASSPRGSNSGANVLTF
TRBJ2-6,TRBV9,.,.,TGTGCCAGCAGCCCCCGCCTCTTTTTGGGCGCTGGGGCCAACGTCCTGACTTTC,CASSPRLFLGAGANVLTF
TRBJ2-1,TRBV11-2,.,TRBD2,TGTGCCAGCAGCCTCACTGAAGCGGGAGTTTACAATGAGCAGTTCTTC,CASSLTEAGVYNEQFF
TRBJ1-1,TRBV30,.,TRBD1,TGTGCCTGGAGTCCCCAGGGACAGCAAGCTTTCTTT,CAWSPQGQQAFF
TRBJ2-7,TRBV19,.,TRBD1,TGTGCCAGTAGTATCAGCGGGACAGGGGCCTACGAGCAGTACTTC,CASSISGTGAYEQYF
TRBJ2-1,TRBV2,.,TRBD2,TGTGCCAGCAGAGGGACTAGCGGGGTTCCCCACTACAATGAGCAGTTCTTC,CASRGTSGVPHYNEQFF
TRBJ1-2,TRBV25-1,.,.,TGTGCCAGCAGCGAGGGCGGCTATGGCTACACCTTC,CASSEGGYGYTF
TRBJ2-3,TRBV5-1,.,.,TGCGCCAGCAGCTTGGACAGCCGAACTAGCACAGATACGCAGTATTTT,CASSLDSRTSTDTQYF
TRBJ2-1,TRBV4-1,.,.,TGCGCCAGCAGCCAAGATCGAAGGGGGACCTACAATGAGCAGTTCTTC,CASSQDRRGTYNEQFF
TRBJ2-7,TRBV9,.,.,TGTGCCAGCAGCGTAGGTCCGATCTACGAGCAGTACTTC,CASSVGPIYEQYF
TRBJ1-2,TRBV27,.,TRBD1,TGTGCCAGCAGTTTATCGTTTAAGGAGGGGGCGCGTGGCTACACCTTC,CASSLSFKEGARGYTF
TRBJ2-1,TRBV19,.,.,TGTGCCAGTAGTCAGGGACAAGTCAACAATGAGCAGTTCTTC,CASSQGQVNNEQFF
TRBJ1-2,TRBV2,.,.,TGTGCCAGCAGTGGGGCAGCACATGGCTACACCTTC,CASSGAAHGYTF
TRBJ2-3,TRBV5-1,.,.,TGCGCCAGCAGCTTGGAGTCTGGGGATACGCAGTATTTT,CASSLESGDTQYF
TRBJ1-2,TRBV5-4,many,.,TGTGCCAGCAGCTTTTTACAGGAGGAATATGGCTACACCTTC,CASSFLQEEYGYTF
TRBJ2-1,TRBV9,.,.,TGTGCCAGCAGCGTAGGCGTCCTAGGGTGGTTCTTC,CASSVGVLGWFF
TRBJ1-1,TRBV5-1,.,.,TGCGCCAGCAGCTTGGATCGGCGGAGGGCAAGTGAAGCTTTCTTT,CASSLDRRRASEAFF
TRBJ1-5,TRBV5-1,.,.,TGCGCCAGCAGCATGGACGGCCTCAATCAGCCCCAGCATTTT,CASSMDGLNQPQHF
TRBJ2-1,TRBV30,.,.,TGTGCCTGGAGTGTAGTGAGGGCAGGCAATGAGCAGTTCTTC,CAWSVVRAGNEQFF
TRBJ1-2,TRBV9,.,TRBD1,TGTGCCAGCAGCGAGGGGAGCCCAGGGGGGCTCTATGGCTACACCTTC,CASSEGSPGGLYGYTF
TRBJ2-3,TRBV7-2,.,.,TGTGCCAGCAGCTTAGATGCTACGGATACGCAGTATTTT,CASSLDATDTQYF
TRBJ2-3,TRBV2,.,.,TGTGCCAGCAGTAGGCAGGGTAGTGGGGATACGCAGTATTTT,CASSRQGSGDTQYF
TRBJ2-5,TRBV7-9,once,.,TGTGCCAGCAGCTTAAGTTTGGACGGCCAAGAGACCCAGTACTTC,CASSLSLDGQETQYF
TRBJ2-7,TRBV28,.,.,TGTGCCAGCAGTCCGGGGATTTTTTACGAGCAGTACTTC,CASSPGIFYEQYF
TRBJ2-7,TRBV30,.,TRBD2,TGTGCCTTACGGACTAGCGGGGGCTACGAGCAGTACTTC,CALRTSGGYEQYF
TRBJ2-5,TRBV7-9,once,.,TGTGCCAGCAGCTGGGGGGCTAGCGGTCCCTCCGGGGAGACCCAGTACTTC,CASSWGASGPSGETQYF
TRBJ2-2,TRBV9,.,.,TGTGCCAGCAGCCGAAGTGGGCGGGGGAACACCGGGGAGCTGTTTTTT,CASSRSGRGNTGELFF
TRBJ1-5,TRBV6-1,.,.,TGTGCCAGCAGTGAAGCGTGGGGCAATCAGCCCCAGCATTTT,CASSEAWGNQPQHF
TRBJ1-2,TRBV15,.,.,TGTGCCACCAGCAGAGCTGGCCTGGCACCGGGGGGCTACACCTTC,CATSRAGLAPGGYTF